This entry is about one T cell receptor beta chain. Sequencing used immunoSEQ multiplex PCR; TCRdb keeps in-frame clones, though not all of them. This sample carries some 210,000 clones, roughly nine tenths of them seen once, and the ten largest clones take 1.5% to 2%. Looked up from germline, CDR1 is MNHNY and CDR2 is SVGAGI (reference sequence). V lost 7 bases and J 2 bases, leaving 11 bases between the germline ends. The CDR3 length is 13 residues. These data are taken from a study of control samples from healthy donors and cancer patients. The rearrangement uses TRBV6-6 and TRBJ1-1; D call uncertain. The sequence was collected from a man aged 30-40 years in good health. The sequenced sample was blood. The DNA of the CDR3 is TGTGCCAGCATAAGGGTGACAAACACTGAAGCTTTCTTT. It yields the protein CASIRVTNTEAFF.